This entry is about one T cell receptor (beta chain). Its target is unknown. The authors generated TCR beta cDNA through 5'RACE template switching with UMIs. TCRdb re-called the 5' RACE reads, yielding one record per CDR3 amino acid sequence without DNA. The repertoire table contains about 430,000 distinct CDR3 sequences. This specimen belongs to a study of T cells expressing NK-cell markers. Study context: Sequencing covered eight donors, seven HCMV-seropositive and one seronegative. Findings and caveats of the study: Top CD8+ clonotypes included the dominant CD3+CD56+NKG2C+ clonotypes in six donors. A few of the donors also had these clonotypes leading their CD3+CD56-NKG2C+ fraction.

Specimen: blood T cells: a sorted CD56 or NKG2C T cell subset, CD4+ or CD8+ T cells, or bulk PBMC T cells (not recorded which). This receptor was taken from a woman aged 50 to 65 in good health.

The CDR3 here is CSAGTGEETQYF. This rearrangement joins TRBV20-1 to TRBJ2-5; the TRBD1 assignment by TCRdb is unverifiable without DNA. The germline V gene has CDR1 DFQATT and CDR2 SNEGSKA (reference sequence). CDR3 size: 12 residues.